The next 23 T cell receptor beta chains were all read from a single sample in a study of T cells after yellow fever vaccination. From the 5' RACE reads, TCRdb called clonotypes with MiXCR, one entry per CDR3 protein. The data contain 150,000 to 200,000 distinct CDR3 sequences, less than 9% of them singletons. The sequencing used CD4+ T cells sorted from PBMCs, collected 5 days after the first yellow fever vaccination. These TCRs come from a man aged 18 to 29 who received the YFV17D yellow fever vaccine.

This clonotype came up many times. Here the CDR3 reads CASPRGLAAWTGELFF. The CDR3 nucleotides are TGTGCCAGCCCCCGGGGGCTAGCGGCATGGACCGGGGAGCTGTTTTTT. This chain connects TRBV7-9 to TRBJ2-2; D possibly corresponds to TRBD2 (7 bases). Germline CDR1 reads SEHNR; CDR2 reads FQNEAQ (reference sequence). Trimming shortened V by 8 bases and J by 5 bases, and 21 bases separated the two germline ends. This CDR3 spans 16 amino acids.

The sample holds many counts of this clonotype. The chain combines TRBV5-1 with TRBJ1-2; the match to TRBD1 covers 8 bases. The J segment lost 2 bases and the V segment lost 4 bases, leaving 4 bases of the junction unmatched. There are 14 residues in the CDR3. In germline, CDR1 is SGHRS, CDR2 YFSETQ. The CDR3 is CASSGRGRNYGYTF. For the CDR3, the DNA is TGCGCCAGCAGCGGCAGGGGGCGCAACTATGGCTACACCTTC.

J is TRBJ2-3 and V is TRBV5-1, with 11 bases lining up with TRBD2. There are 18 residues in the CDR3. Germline V gene lookup returns CDR1 SGHRS and CDR2 YFSETQ. J gave up 4 bases and V 4 bases, and 14 bases lay outside the gene matches. The CDR3 bases are TGCGCCAGCAGCCAAACCCCCCTAGCGGGGGGTGTAGCAGATACGCAGTATTTT. The encoded protein is CASSQTPLAGGVADTQYF.

The sample holds many counts of this clonotype. The chain uses TRBV7-2 and TRBJ2-3; D may match TRBD1 or TRBD2 (5 bases each). The CDR3 is 15 residues long. The germline V and J ends were trimmed by 4 bases and 4 bases, with 15 bases remaining between them. The V gene's germline CDR1 is SGHTA and CDR2 FQGNSA. CDR3 bases: TGTGCCAGCAGCTCACTAGGATTAGGGGCAGATACGCAGTATTTT. Residues: CASSSLGLGADTQYF.

This clonotype turned up a few times. The chain has TRBV21-1 and TRBJ2-3; TRBD1 reflects the table's D call only, with no check against the DNA. TRBV21-1 is a pseudogene locus. The CDR3 spans 24 residues. CDR3 amino acids: CASSTPGEIFVSGSGAPSTDTQYF. In nucleotides, the CDR3 is TGTGCCAGCAGCACACCGGGGGAAATCTTTGTAAGCGGGTCGGGCGCCCCATCAACAGATACGCAGTATTTT.

This chain links TRBV28 with TRBJ1-3; 7 nucleotides match TRBD1. The V gene's germline CDR1 is MDHEN and CDR2 SYDVKM. The CDR3 covers 16 residues. V gave up 5 bases and J gave up 0 bases; unmatched junction bases: 7. The CDR3: CASSRSGQSSGNTIYF. The CDR3 DNA reads TGTGCCAGCAGTCGCTCGGGACAGAGCTCTGGAAACACCATATATTTT.

This chain uses TRBV20-1 with TRBJ2-4; no reliable D call. The CDR3 extends over 16 amino acids. The V gene's germline CDR1 is DFQATT and CDR2 SNEGSKA (reference sequence). The ends were cut back, 3 bases at V and 7 bases at J, with 22 bases in the middle. CDR3: CSARPMHLGLLNIQYF. DNA of the CDR3: TGCAGTGCTAGGCCGATGCACCTTGGGTTGTTGAACATTCAGTACTTC.

In its sample, this clonotype was seen many times. The rearrangement joins TRBV2 to TRBJ1-1; perhaps TRBD1 as D (5 bases). Deletions cut 6 bases from V and 6 bases from J, with 14 bases between. Germline CDR1 SNHLY, CDR2 FYNNEI. This CDR3 has 13 amino acids. The CDR3 protein is CASRRDLNPEAFF. CDR3 coding DNA: TGTGCCAGCAGACGGGACCTCAACCCTGAAGCTTTCTTT.

This clonotype was detected many times. The CDR3 loop is CASSSAAAGKRGYTF. The CDR3 DNA reads as TGTGCCAGTAGTTCTGCCGCGGCGGGGAAGCGTGGCTACACCTTC. The V gene is TRBV19, the J gene TRBJ1-2; no definite D call. Trimming shortened V by 5 bases and J by 7 bases, and 20 bases separated the two germline ends. Germline V gene lookup returns CDR1 LNHDA and CDR2 SQIVND (reference sequence). The CDR3 runs 15 residues.

The chain recombines TRBV3-1 with TRBJ1-4; TRBD1 aligns across 7 bases. J lost 6 bases, V lost 2 bases, and 9 bases had no gene match. Germline V gene lookup returns CDR1 LGHDT and CDR2 YNNKEL (reference sequence). The CDR3 length is 16 residues. CDR3 sequence reads: CASSQFLSDRDEKLFF. The DNA of the CDR3 is TGTGCCAGCAGCCAATTCTTGAGCGACAGGGATGAAAAACTGTTTTTT.

This clonotype was recorded at least ten times. The V and J genes are TRBV3-1 and TRBJ2-7; no definite D call. There are 15 residues in the CDR3. Germline CDR1 reads LGHDT; CDR2 reads YNNKEL (reference sequence). V was clipped by 1 base and J by 1 base, with 11 bases between them. CDR3 DNA: TGTGCCAGCAGCCAAGTCTTCGGAGAATCCTACGAGCAGTACTTC. Translation: CASSQVFGESYEQYF.

This clonotype showed up just a few times. The chain recombines TRBV6-2 or TRBV6-3 with TRBJ1-2, with 9 bases that match TRBD1. The trim removed 1 base at V and 6 bases at J, leaving 9 bases unmatched. This CDR3 has 16 amino acids. Germline CDR1 and CDR2: MNHEY and SVGEGT. The CDR3: CASSYFRDRDKDGYTF. CDR3 coding DNA: TGTGCCAGCAGTTACTTCCGGGACAGGGATAAAGATGGCTACACCTTC.

V and J are TRBV7-2 and TRBJ2-7, with D possibly being TRBD1 or TRBD2 (5 bases each). The germline CDR1 and CDR2 sequences are SGHTA and FQGNSA. V lost 2 bases, J lost 4 bases, and 18 bases lay in between. The CDR3 is 16 amino acids. DNA for the CDR3: TGTGCCAGCAGCTTAAGTTCGGCGAGTGGGGGTTACGAGCAGTACTTC. As protein: CASSLSSASGGYEQYF.

This clonotype was detected a few times. This chain's CDR3 is CASSRTTRGSQYQPQHF. The CDR3 coding sequence is TGCGCCAGCAGCCGAACAACGAGGGGCAGTCAGTATCAGCCCCAGCATTTT. The V gene is TRBV4-1, the J gene TRBJ1-5; weak D call: TRBD1 (5 bases). The CDR3 has 17 amino acids. Trimming stripped 4 bases from V and 5 bases from J, with 21 bases between. Per the germline V gene, CDR1 is MGHRA and CDR2 is YSYEKL.

This clonotype has more than one count but fewer than ten. The chain combines TRBV15 with TRBJ1-1, with 7 bases matching TRBD1. J was trimmed by 4 bases and V by 7 bases; bases with no gene match: 9. Germline CDR1 is LNHNV and CDR2 is YYDKDF (reference sequence). The CDR3 totals 14 residues. The CDR3 DNA is TGTGCCACCAAGCCAGGGGGGGCGAGCACTGAAGCTTTCTTT. Amino acids: CATKPGGASTEAFF.

This clonotype occurred many times. This chain uses TRBV20-1 with TRBJ1-4, with unresolved D. The CDR3 extends over 14 amino acids. The germline V gene encodes CDR1 DFQATT and CDR2 SNEGSKA (reference sequence). Trimming removed 0 bases at V and 7 bases at J, with 12 bases between. CDR3 amino acids: CSARDVVGGEKLFF. The CDR3 region has the DNA TGCAGTGCTAGAGATGTGGTGGGTGGTGAAAAACTGTTTTTT.

This clonotype was detected many times. J is TRBJ2-3 and V is TRBV7-2; D gene unclear. This CDR3 comprises 12 residues. The germline V gene has CDR1 SGHTA and CDR2 FQGNSA. Trimming removed 5 bases from V and 4 bases from J, with 7 bases in between. CDR3 in DNA: TGTGCCAGCAGCCCACATCCAGATACGCAGTATTTT. Amino acid sequence: CASSPHPDTQYF.

This clonotype was detected only a few times. The rearrangement links TRBV7-6 to TRBJ2-4; D call uncertain. The V gene lost 2 bases and the J gene lost 5 bases, with 13 bases spanning the gap. The CDR3 contains 15 residues. Germline-derived CDR1 and CDR2 are SGHVS and FNYEAQ. The CDR3 sequence is CASSLFSGPENIQYF. For the CDR3, the DNA is TGTGCCAGCAGCTTATTCTCCGGGCCTGAAAACATTCAGTACTTC.

The chain joins TRBV4-2 to TRBJ1-1; D ambiguous. The CDR3 contains 14 residues. The germline CDR1 and CDR2 sequences are LGHNA and YNFKEQ. Trimming stripped 4 bases from V and 4 bases from J, with 13 bases between. The CDR3 DNA reads TGTGCCAGCAGCCTGGGGAGGGCGTTCACTGAAGCTTTCTTT. Translated, it gives CASSLGRAFTEAFF.

This clonotype was picked up a small number of times. V gene TRBV7-2 combines with J gene TRBJ2-1; 11 bases agree with TRBD2. The CDR3 extends over 16 amino acids. Germline loops: CDR1 SGHTA, CDR2 FQGNSA. Trimming at V came to 3 bases and at J to 5 bases, leaving 6 bases not matched to a gene. This CDR3 reads CASSFTLSGGDNEQFF. The CDR3 DNA is TGTGCCAGCAGCTTTACCCTTAGCGGGGGGGACAATGAGCAGTTCTTC.

CDR3 region: CSPGLGTDTQYF. The DNA of the CDR3 is TGCAGTCCGGGACTAGGGACAGATACGCAGTATTTT. The V and J genes are TRBV20-1 and TRBJ2-3, with 8 bases lining up with TRBD2. J was trimmed by 3 bases and V by 8 bases; bases with no gene match: 4. Germline V lookup: CDR1 DFQATT, CDR2 SNEGSKA (reference sequence). The CDR3 covers 12 residues.

This clonotype was seen ten or more times. V and J are TRBV10-2 and TRBJ2-5, with D unclear. V was cut by 8 bases and J by 5 bases, with 15 bases left in between. Germline lookup yields CDR1 WSHSY and CDR2 SAAADI. CDR3 length: 13 residues. The CDR3 here is CASSVSGRETQYF. As DNA, the CDR3 is TGCGCCAGCTCGGTTTCAGGCCGGGAGACCCAGTACTTC.

This chain connects TRBV7-2 to TRBJ1-1, with D possibly being TRBD1 (6 bases). The V gene lost 1 base and the J gene lost 2 bases, with 11 bases spanning the gap. The CDR3 covers 15 residues. Per germline, CDR1 SGHTA and CDR2 FQGNSA. CDR3 region: CASSLGPRGNTEAFF. CDR3 nucleotide sequence: TGTGCCAGCAGCTTAGGCCCCAGGGGAAACACTGAAGCTTTCTTT.